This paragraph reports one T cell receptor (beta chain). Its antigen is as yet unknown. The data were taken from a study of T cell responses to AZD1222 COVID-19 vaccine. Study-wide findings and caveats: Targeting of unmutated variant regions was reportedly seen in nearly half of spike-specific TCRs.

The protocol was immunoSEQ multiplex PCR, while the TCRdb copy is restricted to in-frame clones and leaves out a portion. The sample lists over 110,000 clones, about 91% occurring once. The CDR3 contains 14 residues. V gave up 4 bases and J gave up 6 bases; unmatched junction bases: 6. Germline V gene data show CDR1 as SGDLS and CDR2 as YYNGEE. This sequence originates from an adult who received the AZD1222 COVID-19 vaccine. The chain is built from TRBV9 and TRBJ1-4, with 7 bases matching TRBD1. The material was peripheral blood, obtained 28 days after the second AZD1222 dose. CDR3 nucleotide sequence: TGTGCCAGCAGCCCGGGACAGCATGATGAAAAACTGTTTTTT. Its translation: CASSPGQHDEKLFF.